This T cell receptor beta chain was sequenced for a study of blood T cell repertoires in COVID-19. Study-level background: From T cells, B-cell-depleted T cells, or PBMCs came the material, which was cDNA or gDNA.

The CDR3 covers 14 residues. J was trimmed by 5 bases and V by 7 bases; bases with no gene match: 10. Germline CDR1 is MNHEY and CDR2 is SVGAGI. This clone was seen once. In the original analysis: Reference gene primer amplification gave nucleated cell count estimates. Here immunoSEQ multiplex PCR was the method, and the copy in TCRdb shows in-frame clones only, minus some. The V and J calls and clone size come from that table; D and trimming were worked out from the DNA. Of about 200,000 clones listed, over 75% are singletons. The J gene is TRBJ2-5, the V gene TRBV6-5, with 7 bases identical to TRBD1. The receptor was derived from a middle-aged man with active or convalescent COVID-19. The sequenced material came from peripheral blood. The DNA for the CDR3 is TGTGCCAGCAATCCGCAGGGGGTTAGGGAGACCCAGTACTTC. It yields the protein CASNPQGVRETQYF.